This TCR beta chain stems from a study of CD8 T cells in Susac syndrome. When the RNA was reverse transcribed, random hexamers were used with an input of roughly 0.5 to 1 ug. TCRdb fed the immunoSEQ multiplex PCR reads into MiXCR, producing one record per CDR3 protein. The table shows 250,000 or so distinct CDR3 sequences, with roughly 95% occurring only once. The CDR3 is 13 amino acids. From blood CD8+ and CD4+ T cells, TCR beta sequences were generated. The multiple sclerosis controls consisted of treatment-naive patients with relapsing-remitting disease, either stable or active. The chain recombines TRBV1 with TRBJ1-6. TRBV1 is given as a pseudogene. Input material: CD4+ T cells from PBMCs. This TCR was sampled from a human donor with multiple sclerosis. CDR3 coding DNA: TGCACCAGCAGCCAAGATACTGATTCACCCCTCCACTTT. Residues: CTSSQDTDSPLHF.